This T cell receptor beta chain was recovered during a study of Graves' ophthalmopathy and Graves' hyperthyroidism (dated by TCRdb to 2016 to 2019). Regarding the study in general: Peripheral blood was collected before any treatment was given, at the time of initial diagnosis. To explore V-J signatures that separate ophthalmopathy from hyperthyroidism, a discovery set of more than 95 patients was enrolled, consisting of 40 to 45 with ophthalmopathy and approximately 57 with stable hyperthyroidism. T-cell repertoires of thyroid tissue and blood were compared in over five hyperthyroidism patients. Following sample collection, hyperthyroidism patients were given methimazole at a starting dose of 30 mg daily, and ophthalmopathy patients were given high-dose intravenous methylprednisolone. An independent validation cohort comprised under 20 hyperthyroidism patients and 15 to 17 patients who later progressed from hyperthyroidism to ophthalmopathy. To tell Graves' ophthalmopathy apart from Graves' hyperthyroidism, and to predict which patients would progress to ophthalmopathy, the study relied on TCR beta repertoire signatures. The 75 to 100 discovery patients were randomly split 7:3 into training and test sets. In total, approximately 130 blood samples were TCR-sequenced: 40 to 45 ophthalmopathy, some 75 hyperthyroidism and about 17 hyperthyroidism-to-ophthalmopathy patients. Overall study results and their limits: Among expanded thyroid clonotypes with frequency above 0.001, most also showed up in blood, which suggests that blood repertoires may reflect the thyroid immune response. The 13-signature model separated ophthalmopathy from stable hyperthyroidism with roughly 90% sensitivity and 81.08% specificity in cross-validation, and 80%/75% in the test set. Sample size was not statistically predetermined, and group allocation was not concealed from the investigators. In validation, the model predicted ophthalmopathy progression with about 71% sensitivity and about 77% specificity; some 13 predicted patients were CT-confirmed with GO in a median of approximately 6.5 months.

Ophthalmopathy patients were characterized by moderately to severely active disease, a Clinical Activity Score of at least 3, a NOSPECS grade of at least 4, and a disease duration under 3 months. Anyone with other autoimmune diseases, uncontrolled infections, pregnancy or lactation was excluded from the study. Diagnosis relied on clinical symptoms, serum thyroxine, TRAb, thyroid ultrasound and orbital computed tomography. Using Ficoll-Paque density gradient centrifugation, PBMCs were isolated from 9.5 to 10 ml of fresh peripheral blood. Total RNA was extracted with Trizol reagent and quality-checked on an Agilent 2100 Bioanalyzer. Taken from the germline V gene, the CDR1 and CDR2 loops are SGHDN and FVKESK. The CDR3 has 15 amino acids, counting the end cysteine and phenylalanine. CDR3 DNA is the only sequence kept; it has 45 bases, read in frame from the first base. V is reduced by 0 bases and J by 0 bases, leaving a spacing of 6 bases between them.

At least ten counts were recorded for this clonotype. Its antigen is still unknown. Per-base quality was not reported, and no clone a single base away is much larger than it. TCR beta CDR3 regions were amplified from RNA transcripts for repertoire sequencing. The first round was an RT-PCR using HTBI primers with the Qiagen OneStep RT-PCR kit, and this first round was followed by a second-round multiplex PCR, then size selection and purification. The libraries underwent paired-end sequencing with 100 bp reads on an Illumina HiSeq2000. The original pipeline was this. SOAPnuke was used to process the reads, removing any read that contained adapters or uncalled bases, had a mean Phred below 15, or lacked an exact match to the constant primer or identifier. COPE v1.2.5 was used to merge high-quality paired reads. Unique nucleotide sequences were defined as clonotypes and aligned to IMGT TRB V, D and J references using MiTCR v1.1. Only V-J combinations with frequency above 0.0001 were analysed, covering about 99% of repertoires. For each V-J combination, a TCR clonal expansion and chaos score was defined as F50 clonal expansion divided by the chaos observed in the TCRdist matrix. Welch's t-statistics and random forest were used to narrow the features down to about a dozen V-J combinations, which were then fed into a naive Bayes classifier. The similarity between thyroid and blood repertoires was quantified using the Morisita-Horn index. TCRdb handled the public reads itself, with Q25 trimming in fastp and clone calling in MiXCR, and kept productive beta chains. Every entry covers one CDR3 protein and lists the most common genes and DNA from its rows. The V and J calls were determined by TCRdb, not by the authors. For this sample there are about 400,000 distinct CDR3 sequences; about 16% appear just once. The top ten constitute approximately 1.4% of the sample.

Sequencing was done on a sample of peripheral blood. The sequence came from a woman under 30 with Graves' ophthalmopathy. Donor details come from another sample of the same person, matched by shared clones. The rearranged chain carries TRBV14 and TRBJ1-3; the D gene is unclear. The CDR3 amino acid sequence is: CASSQDAGSGNTIYF. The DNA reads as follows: TGTGCCAGCAGCCAAGATGCAGGCTCTGGAAACACCATATATTTT. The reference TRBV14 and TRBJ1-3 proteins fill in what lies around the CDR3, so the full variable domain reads EAGVTQFPSHSVIEKGQTVTLRCDPISGHDNLYWYRRVMGKEIKFLLHFVKESKQDESGMPNNRFLAERTGGTYSTLKVQPAELEDSGVYFCASSQDAGSGNTIYFGEGSWLTVV.